This TCR beta chain stems from a study of cytomegalovirus exposure and HLA in healthy donors. About the research overall: Around 87 million unique TCRs, all from HLA-typed donors, were included in an early release of the data. General study points: V segments that were indistinguishable, TRBV6-2 and TRBV6-3 among them, were omitted from analysis. A prior analysis recorded that most TCR beta V segments were productive about 87% or about 30% of the time.

Each of the donors was a healthy bone marrow donor. This CDR3 is built from 13 residues. V trimming: 5 bases; J trimming: 3 bases; junction bases outside the gene matches: 1. Germline CDR1 and CDR2: MNHNS and SASEGT. Worth noting for this clone: The antigen is not known.

In the PCR, 60 Vbeta and 13 Jbeta primers were used. Clones were sequenced by immunoSEQ multiplex PCR, and TCRdb holds only the in-frame ones, with some missing. In the table there are some 130,000 clones, about four fifths of which are singletons. The source is a female donor in good health and CMV-seronegative. Sequencing was done on a sample of PBMCs. The chain employs TRBV6-1 and TRBJ2-3, with 8 bases lining up with TRBD1. The CDR3 sequence is CASSNRGTDTQYF. CDR3 bases: TGTGCCAGCAGTAACAGGGGGACAGATACGCAGTATTTT.